A selection of T cell receptor beta chains follows, all from one sample in a study of cytomegalovirus exposure and HLA in healthy donors. Clones were sequenced by immunoSEQ multiplex PCR, and TCRdb holds only the in-frame ones, with some missing. The table for this sample gives about 120,000 clones. Sequences were obtained from PBMCs. The receptor source for this set is a man between 18 and 35 years old in good health and CMV-seronegative. Each CDR3 is given with its conserved first and last residue. D genes are given only for firm matches.

J gene: TRBJ1-1; D gene: TRBD1; V gene: TRBV9; CDR3 DNA: TGTGCCAGCAGCGCGAACCGACAGGGGACTGAAGCTTTCTTT; CDR3 protein: CASSANRQGTEAFF
J gene: TRBJ2-1; D gene: NA; V gene: TRBV4-2; CDR3 DNA: TGTGCCAGCAGCCAAGGGGGGACTGTATCGAATGAGCAGTTCTTC; CDR3 protein: CASSQGGTVSNEQFF
J gene: TRBJ2-3; D gene: TRBD2; V gene: TRBV7-9; CDR3 DNA: TGTGCCAGCAGCTCAGGACTAGCGCCCACAGATACGCAGTATTTT; CDR3 protein: CASSSGLAPTDTQYF
J gene: TRBJ1-2; D gene: TRBD1; V gene: TRBV28; CDR3 DNA: TGTGCCATTTCGACAGGGATCTCCAGTGGCTACACCTTC; CDR3 protein: CAISTGISSGYTF
J gene: TRBJ2-2; D gene: TRBD1; V gene: TRBV9; CDR3 DNA: TGTGCCAGTCTAGGGGGCGCATCCGGGGAGCTGTTTTTT; CDR3 protein: CASLGGASGELFF
J gene: TRBJ1-1; D gene: NA; V gene: TRBV7-6; CDR3 DNA: TGTGCCAGCAGCTTACAGATGAACACTGAAGCTTTCTTT; CDR3 protein: CASSLQMNTEAFF
J gene: TRBJ2-3; D gene: NA; V gene: TRBV10-2; CDR3 DNA: TGCGCCAGCAGTTCATCAGATACGCAGTATTTT; CDR3 protein: CASSSSDTQYF
J gene: TRBJ2-5; D gene: TRBD2; V gene: TRBV7-2; CDR3 DNA: TGTGCCAGCAGCTTAAGACTAGCGGGAGGGCAAGAGACCCAGTACTTC; CDR3 protein: CASSLRLAGGQETQYF
J gene: TRBJ1-4; D gene: TRBD1; V gene: TRBV4-2; CDR3 DNA: TGTGCCAGTGAGGGGACAGGGGGTGAAAAACTGTTTTTT; CDR3 protein: CASEGTGGEKLFF
J gene: TRBJ2-2; D gene: TRBD2; V gene: TRBV5-1; CDR3 DNA: TGCGCCAGCAGCTCCGCTTGGCACATCCGGACTAGCGGGAGCACCGGGGAGCTGTTTTTT; CDR3 protein: CASSSAWHIRTSGSTGELFF
J gene: TRBJ1-2; D gene: NA; V gene: TRBV6-1; CDR3 DNA: TGTGCCAGCAGTAGGGGCCCGAGGGGCTACACCTTC; CDR3 protein: CASSRGPRGYTF
J gene: TRBJ1-6; D gene: TRBD1; V gene: TRBV18; CDR3 DNA: TGTGCCAGCTCACCGGGACAGATTAATTCACCCCTCCACTTT; CDR3 protein: CASSPGQINSPLHF
J gene: TRBJ1-1; D gene: NA; V gene: TRBV5-4; CDR3 DNA: TGTGCCAGCAGCTCCCGACAGACCATGAACACTGAAGCTTTCTTT; CDR3 protein: CASSSRQTMNTEAFF
J gene: TRBJ1-1; D gene: NA; V gene: TRBV6-1; CDR3 DNA: TGTGCCAACTCGGACAACTTGAACACTGAAGCTTTCTTT; CDR3 protein: CANSDNLNTEAFF
J gene: TRBJ2-2; D gene: NA; V gene: TRBV9; CDR3 DNA: TGTGCCAGCAGCGTAGCGGGAACTGGAACCGGGGAGCTGTTTTTT; CDR3 protein: CASSVAGTGTGELFF
J gene: TRBJ1-1; D gene: TRBD1; V gene: TRBV14; CDR3 DNA: TGTGCCAGCAGCCAACTTACAGGGGTGAACACTGAAGCTTTCTTT; CDR3 protein: CASSQLTGVNTEAFF
J gene: TRBJ1-1; D gene: NA; V gene: TRBV5-6; CDR3 DNA: TGTGCCAGCAGCTGGTGGGGCCAAGGCACTGAAGCTTTCTTT; CDR3 protein: CASSWWGQGTEAFF
J gene: TRBJ1-1; D gene: NA; V gene: TRBV9; CDR3 DNA: TGTGTCAGCAGCGTAGGGGGAGTAACTGAAGCTTTCTTT; CDR3 protein: CVSSVGGVTEAFF
J gene: TRBJ2-7; D gene: NA; V gene: TRBV21-1; CDR3 DNA: TGTGCCAGCAGCAAAAACGGGACAGGGGATTACGAGCAGTACTTC; CDR3 protein: CASSKNGTGDYEQYF
J gene: TRBJ2-7; D gene: NA; V gene: TRBV19; CDR3 DNA: TGTGCCAGTGGATCTCTTACAGGTGTGTACTTC; CDR3 protein: CASGSLTGVYF
J gene: TRBJ1-2; D gene: NA; V gene: TRBV12-5; CDR3 DNA: TGTGCTAGTGGCCCTCCCGGTGGCGGGCTAACGGGGGGAGGCTACACCTTC; CDR3 protein: CASGPPGGGLTGGGYTF
J gene: TRBJ2-7; D gene: NA; V gene: TRBV7-9; CDR3 DNA: TGTGCCAGCAGCTCCACACCCCGGGACATGGGCTACGAGCAGTACTTC; CDR3 protein: CASSSTPRDMGYEQYF
J gene: TRBJ2-1; D gene: NA; V gene: TRBV5-1; CDR3 DNA: TGCGCCAGCAGCTTGGGGGCAGGGGATGAGCAGTTCTTC; CDR3 protein: CASSLGAGDEQFF
J gene: TRBJ1-2; D gene: TRBD1; V gene: TRBV5-1; CDR3 DNA: TGCGCCAGCAGCTTTGGCGGAGGACAGGGGGGCTACACCTTC; CDR3 protein: CASSFGGGQGGYTF
J gene: TRBJ1-1; D gene: NA; V gene: TRBV7-9; CDR3 DNA: TGTGCCAGCAGCTATTCGACAGGTTGGAGCACTGAAGCTTTCTTT; CDR3 protein: CASSYSTGWSTEAFF
J gene: TRBJ2-7; D gene: TRBD2; V gene: TRBV28; CDR3 DNA: TGTGCCAGCAGTTTGGAGTCTAGCGGGAGTTTATCCTACGAGCAGTACTTC; CDR3 protein: CASSLESSGSLSYEQYF
J gene: TRBJ2-7; D gene: NA; V gene: TRBV28; CDR3 DNA: TGTGCCAGCAGGATGAACAGGGACCTCTACGAGCAGTACTTC; CDR3 protein: CASRMNRDLYEQYF
J gene: TRBJ1-1; D gene: NA; V gene: TRBV5-5; CDR3 DNA: TGTGCCAGCAGCTTCGAGGGATGGACTGAAGCTTTCTTT; CDR3 protein: CASSFEGWTEAFF
J gene: TRBJ2-5; D gene: NA; V gene: TRBV10-3; CDR3 DNA: TGTGCCATCAGTGATCCGGGCCCAGGGGAGACCCAGTACTTC; CDR3 protein: CAISDPGPGETQYF
J gene: TRBJ2-1; D gene: NA; V gene: TRBV7-2; CDR3 DNA: TGTGCCAGCAGCCCGACAGTGGGACTGTCATACAATGAGCAGTTCTTC; CDR3 protein: CASSPTVGLSYNEQFF
J gene: TRBJ1-5; D gene: NA; V gene: TRBV2; CDR3 DNA: TGTGCCAGCAGGTTCGGACAGAATAGCAATCAGCCCCAGCATTTT; CDR3 protein: CASRFGQNSNQPQHF
J gene: TRBJ1-3; D gene: TRBD1; V gene: TRBV19; CDR3 DNA: TGTGCCAGTAGTGACGGACAGGTCCGAAACACCATATATTTT; CDR3 protein: CASSDGQVRNTIYF
J gene: TRBJ1-1; D gene: NA; V gene: TRBV7-6; CDR3 DNA: TGTGCCAGCAGTTTCTATCGGCGCGGAGGCACTGAAGCTTTCTTT; CDR3 protein: CASSFYRRGGTEAFF
J gene: TRBJ1-6; D gene: NA; V gene: TRBV19; CDR3 DNA: TGTGCCAGTTCCACAGAAAGGAATTCACCCCTCCACTTT; CDR3 protein: CASSTERNSPLHF
J gene: TRBJ2-5; D gene: NA; V gene: TRBV6-4; CDR3 DNA: TGTGCCAGCAGTGACTCGCACATTCAAGAGACCCAGTACTTC; CDR3 protein: CASSDSHIQETQYF
J gene: TRBJ1-1; D gene: NA; V gene: TRBV6-6; CDR3 DNA: TGTGCCAGCAGTCAACTGGTGGGAGGGGAATCTGAAGCTTTCTTT; CDR3 protein: CASSQLVGGESEAFF
J gene: TRBJ2-1; D gene: NA; V gene: TRBV21-1; CDR3 DNA: TGTGCCAGCAGCAAAAGCACGGAGGGGAGCCGGGCAATGTCAAAGGGAGGGAGTAGGGATGAGCAGTTCTTC; CDR3 protein: CASSKSTEGSRAMSKGGSRDEQFF
J gene: TRBJ2-3; D gene: NA; V gene: TRBV9; CDR3 DNA: TGTGCCAGCAGCTCGGCCACAGATATGCAGTATTTT; CDR3 protein: CASSSATDMQYF
J gene: TRBJ1-2; D gene: NA; V gene: TRBV7-9; CDR3 DNA: TGTGCCAGCAGCTTGGGAGGGTTCCATGGCTACACCTTC; CDR3 protein: CASSLGGFHGYTF